The 15 T cell receptor beta chains reported below all come from one sample, sequenced in a study of cytomegalovirus exposure and HLA in healthy donors. It was with 60 Vbeta and 13 Jbeta primers that the PCR ran. Sequenced by immunoSEQ multiplex PCR; TCRdb stores in-frame clones only, minus some. The table records some 270,000 clones, 75% to 85% of them present only once. What was sequenced was PBMCs. These receptors came from a girl aged 2-10 years in good health and CMV-seronegative.

The chain couples TRBV7-9 to TRBJ1-2, with D unclear. V was pared by 1 base and J by 3 bases, with 9 bases between. Germline V lookup: CDR1 SEHNR, CDR2 FQNEAQ (reference sequence). The length of the CDR3 is 14 residues. The CDR3 DNA sequence: TGTGCCAGCAGCTTAGTGCCGGTTGACTATGGCTACACCTTC. Its protein product is CASSLVPVDYGYTF.

The V call is TRBV10-3, the J call TRBJ2-7; D gene ambiguous. CDR1 ENHRY and CDR2 SYGVKD come from the germline V gene. This CDR3 is built from 14 residues. V lost 0 bases and J lost 2, with 8 bases in between. CDR3 sequence reads: CAISESPVTYEQYF. The CDR3 DNA is TGTGCCATCAGTGAGTCCCCAGTTACCTACGAGCAGTACTTC.

The chain carries TRBV5-1 and TRBJ2-3, with D unresolved. Between the trimmed V and J ends, which lost 0 bases and 4 bases, there was a span of 9 bases. The CDR3 contains 14 residues. Germline V lookup: CDR1 SGHRS, CDR2 YFSETQ. CDR3 in amino acids: CASSLAGFADTQYF. The CDR3 DNA is TGCGCCAGCAGCTTGGCGGGTTTTGCAGATACGCAGTATTTT.

The chain joins TRBV5-1 to TRBJ2-3, with TRBD2 matching over 13 bases. Germline V gene sequence: CDR1 SGHRS, CDR2 YFSETQ. CDR3 length: 17 residues. Losses at the gene ends were 5 bases for V and 2 bases for J; bases not matched to a gene: 8. The CDR3 loop is CASRSRLAGGTTDTQYF. CDR3 DNA: TGCGCCAGCAGGTCACGACTAGCGGGAGGAACCACAGATACGCAGTATTTT.

Comment on this clone: One junction end disagrees with the germline gene, perhaps due to a read error. The chain has TRBV7-9 and TRBJ2-7, with 9 bases that match TRBD1. Per the germline V gene, CDR1 is SEHNR and CDR2 is FQNEAQ (reference sequence). There are 16 residues in the CDR3. Here the CDR3 DNA reads TGTTCCAGCAGCTCCGGTCCGGGACAGGGAAAATACGAGCAGTACTTC. Its translation is CSSSSGPGQGKYEQYF.

Concerning this clone itself: A read error may produce the germline difference seen at one junction end. The chain carries TRBV7-9 and TRBJ2-1; D is undetermined. The CDR3 totals 11 residues. Germline-derived CDR1 and CDR2 are SEHNR and FQNEAQ (reference sequence). Here the CDR3 reads CSSSLGNFQFF. DNA of the CDR3: TGTTCCAGCAGCTTAGGTAATTTCCAGTTCTTC.

V gene TRBV27 combines with J gene TRBJ1-1; no firm D call. CDR1 and CDR2 (germline): MNHEY, SMNVEV (reference sequence). The CDR3 loop spans 14 amino acids. The V and J ends lost 7 bases and 3 bases respectively, with 15 bases between them. The CDR3 sequence: CASTPAGWHTEAFF. Written as DNA, the CDR3 is TGTGCCAGCACCCCCGCGGGTTGGCACACTGAAGCTTTCTTT.

The chain has TRBV27 and TRBJ2-3, with 8 positions matching TRBD2. The ends lost 8 bases at V and 6 bases at J; junction bases unmatched: 16. Germline values: CDR1 MNHEY, CDR2 SMNVEV (reference sequence). This CDR3 spans 16 amino acids. The CDR3 sequence is CASLNQRGPGSDTQYF. CDR3 sequence (DNA): TGTGCCAGCCTTAATCAGCGGGGGCCAGGGAGTGATACGCAGTATTTT.

V usage is TRBV29-1 and J usage is TRBJ2-1; possible D gene TRBD2, 5 bases. Germline V gene sequence: CDR1 SQVTM, CDR2 ANQGSEA. This CDR3 has 13 residues. Trimming left V 4 bases short and J 6 bases short, with 13 bases between. The CDR3 DNA reads as TGCAGCGTTGTACGGGGAAGGGTCAATGAGCAGTTCTTC. It encodes CSVVRGRVNEQFF.

The rearrangement joins TRBV7-3 to TRBJ2-2, with TRBD1 identical over 8 bases. Germline lookup yields CDR1 SGHTA and CDR2 FQGTGA. Trimming cost V 5 bases and J 1 base; bases outside gene matches: 3. The CDR3 contains 15 residues. The CDR3 region has the DNA TGTGCCAGCAGCCCCGGGACAGGGAACACCGGGGAGCTGTTTTTT. Its protein is CASSPGTGNTGELFF.

The chain carries TRBV5-1 and TRBJ2-5; D possibly corresponds to TRBD2 (5 bases). Germline V gene data show CDR1 as SGHRS and CDR2 as YFSETQ. Trimming took off 0 bases at V and 5 bases at J, with 14 bases between the two ends. There are 15 residues in the CDR3. The CDR3, as DNA: TGCGCCAGCAGCTTGGCCGGGATAGCTCCGGAGACCCAGTACTTC. Translating it yields CASSLAGIAPETQYF.

The V and J genes are TRBV11-3 and TRBJ2-2; the match to TRBD1 covers 7 bases. From germline, CDR1 is SGHNT and CDR2 YENEEA. The CDR3 has 15 residues. J was trimmed by 3 bases and V by 3 bases; bases with no gene match: 4. In nucleotides, the CDR3 is TGTGCCAGCAGCTTGATGCAGGGGGACACCGGGGAGCTGTTTTTT. It encodes CASSLMQGDTGELFF.

This chain connects TRBV19 to TRBJ2-7; the D gene is possibly TRBD2 (5 bases). The CDR3 is 13 residues long. Germline V CDR1 and CDR2: LNHDA, SQIVND (reference sequence). Trimming removed 5 bases at V and 7 bases at J, with 15 bases between. CDR3 in amino acids: CASSDRPRDEQYF. DNA of the CDR3: TGTGCCAGTAGTGACCGGCCCCGGGATGAGCAGTACTTC.

This clone has a single count. V usage is TRBV6-6 and J usage is TRBJ1-2; D may be TRBD1 (6 bases). Looked up from germline, CDR1 is MNHNY and CDR2 is SVGAGI (reference sequence). This CDR3 comprises 13 residues. V lost 5 bases and J lost 5, with 12 bases in between. The CDR3 coding sequence is TGTGCCAGCAGTACAGGGACTAGATATGGCTACACCTTC. It is translated as CASSTGTRYGYTF.

The chain combines TRBV5-1 with TRBJ1-1, with 10 bases matching TRBD1. This CDR3 region has 15 residues. V lost 0 bases to trimming and J lost 5 bases; unmatched junction nucleotides: 4. Germline loops: CDR1 SGHRS, CDR2 YFSETQ. The CDR3 protein is CASSLGTGGRTEAFF. In DNA form, the CDR3 reads TGCGCCAGCAGCTTGGGGACAGGGGGTCGGACTGAAGCTTTCTTT.